A single TCR beta chain is shown here with its context. This clone showed up many times. What antigen it recognizes has not been identified. It has no much larger one-base neighbor in the sample; base qualities were not kept. The V end gives up 5 bases and the J end 8 bases, leaving 7 bases in the junction not matched to a gene. CDR1 and CDR2 are read off the germline V gene (reference sequence) as SEHNR and FQNEAQ. From the cysteine through the phenylalanine, the CDR3 covers 13 amino acids. Solely the CDR3 DNA is kept, with 39 bases framed from the first base. These data originate in a study of blood T cell repertoires in COVID-19 (dated by TCRdb to the early 2020s). Study-wide context: Collaborator samples came from the United States, Italy and Spain and covered acute and convalescent phases of COVID-19. The material from the prospective study consisted of cDNA or gDNA derived from T cells, B-cell-depleted T cells, or PBMCs. The dataset comprised deeply sampled blood TCRbeta repertoires from subjects exposed to, actively infected with, or recovered from COVID-19. Where available, HLA class I and class II types were taken from metadata supplied by the sample provider and were not determined by assay-based typing. A de-identified subject ID, COVID-19 status, age in years and sex were almost always included in the sample metadata. The repertoires were released in a freely available public database meant as a resource for research on the immune response to SARS-CoV-2. Samples came from the ongoing ImmuneRACE study (first 160 participants) plus 1,254 subjects from 6 global collaborators. Results and caveats for the whole study, not just this receptor: The amount of clinical and demographic metadata varied by source and participant and was provided uncurated.

Enrolling through a virtual design, the prospective study's participants ranged in age from roughly 18 to 95 years and lived across some 23 United States geographic areas. Cohort assignment in the prospective study relied on participant-reported clinical history from a screening survey and a study questionnaire. ImmuneRACE Cohort 3 recovered participants were defined by two consecutive negative NP/OP PCR tests, healthcare professional clearance, or symptom resolution. Each participant in the prospective study had whole blood, serum and a nasopharyngeal or oropharyngeal swab collected by mobile phlebotomists. Prospective study participants could optionally give additional blood draws and questionnaires over a roughly two-month period. Before DNA extraction, prospective study blood samples were shipped either frozen or at room temperature. The immunoSEQ Assay, a bias-controlled multiplex PCR, was used to amplify TCRbeta CDR3 regions from genomic DNA. The original pipeline was this. The number of nucleated cells in each sample was estimated from the amplification of reference gene primers within the assay. Sequence reads were collapsed and filtered to measure the absolute abundance of every unique TCRbeta CDR3 rearrangement. For each sample, productive Simpson clonality was calculated by taking the square root of Simpson's diversity index across productive rearrangements. The table comes from immuneACCESS by way of TCRdb, which keeps in-frame sequences with V and J called. Part of the clones is missing from these tables; in studies checked, under half for an unresolved V gene and the rest for unknown reasons. V and J calls and clone size come straight from that table; D and trimming were deduced from the DNA. The sample yields under 200,000 clones; under 90% were counted once. Jointly, the top ten make up approximately 3% of the sample.

The chain is encoded by TRBV7-9 joined to TRBJ1-1, with 8 central nucleotides matching TRBD1. Sequencing was carried out using PBMCs or T cells enriched from blood (not recorded which). The receptor was isolated from a woman aged 60-70 years who had recovered from COVID-19. The DNA sequence is TGTGCCAGCAGCGGTACAGGGGGTGGCGAAGCTTTCTTT. This gives the protein CASSGTGGGEAFF.